These T cell receptor beta chains were read from a single sample in a study of PD-1 blockade in classical Hodgkin lymphoma. Assay used: immunoSEQ multiplex PCR; TCRdb lists only in-frame clones, some missing. Of some 63,000 clones listed, roughly 90% are singletons. This sample comprised peripheral blood mononuclear cells (PBMCs), obtained at baseline. These receptors originate from a human donor with classical Hodgkin lymphoma. CDR3s include the opening cysteine and the closing phenylalanine or tryptophan. D genes are given only for firm matches. Clone size appears in some rows only: once, few, many, or a class for an expanded clone.

d_gene	len	v_gene	j_gene	abundance	CDR3nt	CDR3aa
-	15	TRBV6-1	TRBJ1-3	-	TGTGCCAGCAGTGAATTCGAGGACTCGGGAAACACCATATATTTT	CASSEFEDSGNTIYF
-	20	TRBV28	TRBJ1-6	-	TGTGCCAGCTTTACGGGCCCACCCGCCGGACTCACGGGCTTTAATTCACCCCTCCACTTT	CASFTGPPAGLTGFNSPLHF
-	14	TRBV10-1	TRBJ2-2	-	TGCGCCAGCAGTGGGCCGGTGAACACCGGGGAGCTGTTTTTT	CASSGPVNTGELFF
TRBD1	16	TRBV5-4	TRBJ1-4	-	TGTGCCAGCAGCCCCGGACAGGGGGCGGGGTATGAAAAACTGTTTTTT	CASSPGQGAGYEKLFF
-	11	TRBV11-2	TRBJ2-2	-	TGTGCCAGCAGATTCGGCGGGGAGCTGTTTTTT	CASRFGGELFF
TRBD2	16	TRBV4-1	TRBJ2-7	-	TGCGCCAGCAGCCATCCGGGACTAGCGGGAGGCGACGAGCAGTACTTC	CASSHPGLAGGDEQYF
TRBD2	18	TRBV19	TRBJ2-4	-	TGTGCCAGTAGTATAGGACTAGCGGGGCCCGTAGCCAAAAACATTCAGTACTTC	CASSIGLAGPVAKNIQYF
-	13	TRBV5-1	TRBJ2-7	once	TGCGCCAGCAGCTTGGGCCCCGCACGGGAGCAGTACTTC	CASSLGPAREQYF
-	16	TRBV6-1	TRBJ2-1	-	TGTGCCAGCAGTGGGGGGGATGTGGCGTCCTACAATGAGCAGTTCTTC	CASSGGDVASYNEQFF
TRBD1	16	TRBV4-1	TRBJ2-5	-	TGCGCCAGCAGCCAACTTACAGGGGTTCCTAGAGAGACCCAGTACTTC	CASSQLTGVPRETQYF
-	13	TRBV29-1	TRBJ1-2	-	TGCAGCGTTGAAGAACACCCAAACTATGGCTACACCTTC	CSVEEHPNYGYTF
-	14	TRBV9	TRBJ1-1	-	TGTGCCAGCAGCGTAACATGGAGGAACACTGAAGCTTTCTTT	CASSVTWRNTEAFF
-	15	TRBV29-1	TRBJ2-3	-	TGCAGCGTTGAACCCCCACCACCAGGGCCAGATACGCAGTATTTT	CSVEPPPPGPDTQYF
TRBD2	16	TRBV4-1	TRBJ2-1	-	TGCGCCAGCAGCCTTAACAGCGGGAGCTCCTACAATGAGCAGTTCTTC	CASSLNSGSSYNEQFF
-	14	TRBV6-5	TRBJ2-1	-	TGTGCCAGCAGTTTCGGACTTTTGAACAATGAGCAGTTCTTC	CASSFGLLNNEQFF
-	14	TRBV27	TRBJ2-4	-	TGTGCCAGCAGTTTAGGGTTAGCCAAAAACATTCAGTACTTC	CASSLGLAKNIQYF
TRBD2	16	TRBV11-1	TRBJ2-1	-	TGTGCCAGCAGCACCATACTAGCGGTCGTCCCATATGAGCAGTTCTTC	CASSTILAVVPYEQFF
-	14	TRBV19	TRBJ1-6	-	TGTGCCAGTAGTATAGGACTGGATAATTCACCCCTCCACTTT	CASSIGLDNSPLHF
-	20	TRBV5-8	TRBJ2-7	-	TGTGCCAGCAGCTTCAACAGTCTAGGGGCCAGCCCAACAAGCTCCTACGAGCAGTACTTC	CASSFNSLGASPTSSYEQYF
TRBD1	14	TRBV10-2	TRBJ1-6	-	TGCGCCAGCAGTGACCCGGGACAGGTCCCACCCCTCCACTTT	CASSDPGQVPPLHF
-	13	TRBV6-1	TRBJ2-3	-	TGTGCCAGCAGTGTACTAGCTGCAGATACGCAGTATTTT	CASSVLAADTQYF
-	14	TRBV6-5	TRBJ2-7	-	TGTGCCAGCAGTGGCCGGAACGCAGTGGGGGAGCAGTACTTC	CASSGRNAVGEQYF
TRBD1	16	TRBV19	TRBJ1-1	-	TGTGCCAGTAGGTGGACAGGGGGAAGATCAAAGACTGAAGCTTTCTTT	CASRWTGGRSKTEAFF
-	14	TRBV6-5	TRBJ2-7	-	TGTGCCAGCAGTTACAGAATTACGGGCGACGAGCAGTACTTC	CASSYRITGDEQYF
-	13	TRBV10-3	TRBJ1-3	few	TGTGCCATCAGACAGAGCTCTGGAAACACCATATATTTT	CAIRQSSGNTIYF
-	17	TRBV6-1	TRBJ1-2	-	TGTGCCAGCAGTGAGGGCAGAGCCGTAACCTTTAACTATGGCTACACCTTC	CASSEGRAVTFNYGYTF
-	15	TRBV4-1	TRBJ2-7	-	TGCGCCAGCAGCCAAGTCTCCTCCCTGCTGCACGAGCAGTACTTC	CASSQVSSLLHEQYF
-	12	TRBV18	TRBJ2-7	once	TGTGCCAGCTCACCACTTACCGGGCAGCAGTACTTC	CASSPLTGQQYF
TRBD2	15	TRBV7-9	TRBJ2-7	-	TGTGCCAGCAGTCCAACTAGCGGGAGGAACGGGGAGCAGTACTTC	CASSPTSGRNGEQYF
TRBD1	13	TRBV10-3	TRBJ1-5	-	TGTGCCGTAGGGGGACAGGTTAATCAGCCCCAGCATTTT	CAVGGQVNQPQHF
TRBD1	14	TRBV15	TRBJ2-1	few	TGTGCCACCAGCAGAGGAGCAGGGGGCAATGAGCAGTTCTTC	CATSRGAGGNEQFF
TRBD2	16	TRBV5-1	TRBJ2-3	-	TGCGCCAGCAGCGGGACGGCTAGCGGGAGCACAGATACGCAGTATTTT	CASSGTASGSTDTQYF
TRBD2	15	TRBV11-1	TRBJ2-7	-	TGTGCCAGCAGCTTAGTGCGCGGGAGACGCCACGAGCAGTACTTC	CASSLVRGRRHEQYF
-	13	TRBV19	TRBJ2-7	-	TGTGCCAGTAGTATAGGGCCGGGGTACGAGCAGTACTTC	CASSIGPGYEQYF
-	12	TRBV19	TRBJ2-7	-	TGTGCCAGTAGTACGGGGGCCCACGAGCAGTACTTC	CASSTGAHEQYF
-	14	TRBV27	TRBJ2-1	-	TGTGCCAGCAGTTTATACACCCTTGAGAATGAGCAGTTCTTC	CASSLYTLENEQFF
-	12	TRBV6-5	TRBJ1-5	-	TGTGCCAGCAGGGACGGGGATCAGCCCCAGCATTTT	CASRDGDQPQHF
TRBD1	15	TRBV4-1	TRBJ1-1	-	TGCGCCAGCACCTTTTTGTCAGGGGGGAACACTGAAGCTTTCTTT	CASTFLSGGNTEAFF
TRBD1	14	TRBV5-6	TRBJ2-5	-	TGTGCCAGCAGCTTCGGGACAGGGGGAGAGACCCAGTACTTC	CASSFGTGGETQYF
-	14	TRBV4-2	TRBJ1-2	few	TGTGCCAGCAGCCAAGTGGGCGGGAACTATGGCTACACCTTC	CASSQVGGNYGYTF
-	14	TRBV6-5	TRBJ2-3	-	TGTGCCAGCAGTTACTCCGGGGGTGGAGATACGCAGTATTTT	CASSYSGGGDTQYF
TRBD1	15	TRBV11-2	TRBJ2-7	-	TGTGCCAGCAGCTGGCCGGGACAGGGGGTAAACGAGCAGTACTTC	CASSWPGQGVNEQYF